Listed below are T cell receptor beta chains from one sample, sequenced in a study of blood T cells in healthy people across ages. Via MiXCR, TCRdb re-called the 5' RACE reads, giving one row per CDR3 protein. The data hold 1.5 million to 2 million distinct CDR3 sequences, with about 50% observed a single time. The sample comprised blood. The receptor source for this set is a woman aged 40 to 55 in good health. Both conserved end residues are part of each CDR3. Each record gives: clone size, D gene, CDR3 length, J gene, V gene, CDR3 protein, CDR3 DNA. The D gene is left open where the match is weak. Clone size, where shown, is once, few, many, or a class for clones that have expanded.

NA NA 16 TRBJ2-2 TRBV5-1 CASSLVPGGNTGELFF TGCGCCAGCAGCCTGGTGCCCGGGGGGAACACCGGGGAGCTGTTTTTT
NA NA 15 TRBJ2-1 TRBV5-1 CVSSPRATRGNEQFF TGCGTCAGCAGCCCCCGGGCCACCAGAGGCAATGAGCAGTTCTTC
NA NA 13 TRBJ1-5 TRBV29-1 CSVSRDGNQPQHF TGCAGCGTGTCCCGGGACGGCAATCAGCCCCAGCATTTT
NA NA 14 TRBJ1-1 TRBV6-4 CASSESWANTEAFF TGTGCCAGCAGTGAAAGCTGGGCAAACACTGAAGCTTTCTTT
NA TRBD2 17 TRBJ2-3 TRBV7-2 CASGFGTGGVSTDTQYF TGTGCCAGCGGTTTTGGTACCGGGGGGGTTAGCACAGATACGCAGTATTTT
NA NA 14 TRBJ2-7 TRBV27 CASSLGPSMDEQYF TGTGCCAGCAGTTTAGGCCCCTCGATGGACGAGCAGTACTTC
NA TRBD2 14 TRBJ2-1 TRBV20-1 CSARPSGLPNEQFF TGCAGTGCTAGACCTAGCGGGTTACCCAATGAGCAGTTCTTC
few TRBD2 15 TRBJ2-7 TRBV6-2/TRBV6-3 CASSSLPGGSYEQYF TGTGCCAGCAGTTCCCTACCGGGGGGTTCCTACGAGCAGTACTTC
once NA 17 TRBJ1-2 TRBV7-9 CASSPLSDLPGDYGYTF TGTGCCAGCAGCCCCCTCTCGGACCTTCCCGGGGACTATGGCTACACCTTC
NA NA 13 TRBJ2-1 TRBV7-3 CASSLSARNEQFF TGTGCCAGCAGCTTATCGGCACGCAATGAGCAGTTCTTC
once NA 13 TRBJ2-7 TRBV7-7 CASSTGPYNEQYF TGTGCTAGCAGCACGGGACCGTACAATGAGCAGTACTTC
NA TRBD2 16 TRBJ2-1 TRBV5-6 CASSIPGLAAYNEQFF TGTGCCAGCAGCATACCGGGACTAGCGGCGTACAATGAGCAGTTCTTC
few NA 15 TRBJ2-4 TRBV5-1 CASSCGVGAKNIQYF TGCGCCAGCAGCTGCGGGGTTGGGGCCAAAAACATTCAGTACTTC
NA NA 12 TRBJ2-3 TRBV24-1 CATSARPDTQYF TGTGCCACCAGTGCCCGGCCAGATACGCAGTATTTT
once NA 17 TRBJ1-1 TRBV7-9 CASSLGSDPRDGFGAFF TGTGCCAGCAGCTTAGGAAGTGACCCCAGGGATGGATTCGGAGCTTTCTTT
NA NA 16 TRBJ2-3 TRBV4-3 CAGSQDRALAGDTQYF TGCGCCGGCAGCCAAGATAGAGCTCTCGCGGGAGATACGCAGTATTTT
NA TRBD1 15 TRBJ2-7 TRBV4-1 CASSRQTGDSYEQYF TGCGCCAGCAGCCGGCAGACAGGGGACTCCTACGAGCAGTACTTC
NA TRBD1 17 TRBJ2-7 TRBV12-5 CASGLRGGQESSYEQYF TGTGCTAGTGGTTTGCGTGGAGGACAGGAGTCTTCCTACGAGCAGTACTTC
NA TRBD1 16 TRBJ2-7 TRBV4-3 CASSQVPQGVGYEQYF TGCGCCAGCAGCCAAGTGCCGCAGGGGGTGGGCTACGAGCAGTACTTC
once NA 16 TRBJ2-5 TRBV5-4 CASSLDSDRPQETQYF TGTGCCAGCAGCCTGGATTCGGACAGACCCCAAGAGACCCAGTACTTC
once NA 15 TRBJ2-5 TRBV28 CASSFALGILETQYF TGTGCCAGCAGTTTTGCATTGGGGATTCTGGAGACCCAGTACTTC
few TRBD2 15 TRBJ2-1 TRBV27 CASSLAGGLSDEQFF TGTGCCAGCAGTTTAGCGGGGGGGCTGAGCGATGAGCAGTTCTTC
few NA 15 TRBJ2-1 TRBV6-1 CASRMLQGKPNEQFF TGTGCCAGCAGGATGCTCCAGGGGAAACCCAATGAGCAGTTCTTC
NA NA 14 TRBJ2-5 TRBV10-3 CAISDLGAGETQYF TGTGCCATCAGTGATTTGGGGGCTGGGGAGACCCAGTACTTC
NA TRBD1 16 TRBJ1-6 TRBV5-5 CASRIAGQRSNSPLHF TGTGCCAGCAGGATCGCGGGACAGCGGTCTAATTCACCCCTCCACTTT
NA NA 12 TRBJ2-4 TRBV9 CASSDWKNIQYF TGTGCCAGCAGCGATTGGAAAAACATTCAGTACTTC
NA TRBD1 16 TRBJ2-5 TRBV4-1 CASSQGDSKYQETQYF TGCGCCAGCAGCCAAGGGGACAGCAAATACCAAGAGACCCAGTACTTC
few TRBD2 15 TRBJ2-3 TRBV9 CASTSGGIAKDTQYF TGTGCCAGCACTAGCGGGGGGATTGCCAAGGATACGCAGTATTTT
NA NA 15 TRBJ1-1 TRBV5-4 CASSQEGEMNTEAFF TGTGCCAGCAGCCAGGAGGGGGAAATGAACACTGAAGCTTTCTTT
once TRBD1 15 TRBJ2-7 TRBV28 CASSTTGGFEDEQYF TGTGCCAGCAGTACCACAGGGGGCTTTGAGGACGAGCAGTACTTC
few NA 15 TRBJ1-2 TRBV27 CASSFVPGEEYGYTF TGTGCCAGCAGTTTCGTCCCGGGGGAAGAGTATGGCTACACCTTC
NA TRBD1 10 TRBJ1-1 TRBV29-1 CSAGTVEAFF TGCAGCGCGGGGACAGTTGAAGCTTTCTTT
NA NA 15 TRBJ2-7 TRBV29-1 CSVRGGTAKINEQYF TGCAGCGTCAGGGGGGGGACAGCCAAAATCAATGAGCAGTACTTC
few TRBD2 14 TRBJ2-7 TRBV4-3 CASSRTVTSGEQYF TGCGCCAGCAGTCGTACAGTAACTAGCGGCGAGCAGTACTTC
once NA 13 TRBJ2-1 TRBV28 CASGSGVRNEQFF TGTGCCAGCGGAAGCGGCGTTAGGAATGAGCAGTTCTTC
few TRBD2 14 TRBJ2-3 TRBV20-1 CSARGGGIADTQYF TGCAGTGCTAGAGGCGGGGGGATCGCAGATACGCAGTATTTT